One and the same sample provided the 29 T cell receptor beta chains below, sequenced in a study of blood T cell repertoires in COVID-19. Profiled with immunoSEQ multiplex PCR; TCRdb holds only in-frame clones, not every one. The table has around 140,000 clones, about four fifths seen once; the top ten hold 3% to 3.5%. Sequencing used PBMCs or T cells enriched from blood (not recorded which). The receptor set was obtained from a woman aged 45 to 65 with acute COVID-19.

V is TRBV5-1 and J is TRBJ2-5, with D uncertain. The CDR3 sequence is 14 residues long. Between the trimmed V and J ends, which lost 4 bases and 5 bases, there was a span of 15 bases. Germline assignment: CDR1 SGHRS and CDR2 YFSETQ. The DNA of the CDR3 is TGCGCCAGCAGCCCGGATAGGAGTTCGGAGACCCAGTACTTC. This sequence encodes CASSPDRSSETQYF.

The CDR3: CASGRGGGFTDTQYF. The CDR3 nucleotides read TGTGCCAGCGGAAGAGGGGGGGGCTTCACAGATACGCAGTATTTT. V gene TRBV5-4 combines with J gene TRBJ2-3, with D perhaps matching TRBD2 (7 bases). Trimming took 7 bases from V and 2 from J, leaving 17 bases between them. Looked up from germline, CDR1 is SGHNT and CDR2 is YYREEE (reference sequence). The CDR3 extends over 15 amino acids.

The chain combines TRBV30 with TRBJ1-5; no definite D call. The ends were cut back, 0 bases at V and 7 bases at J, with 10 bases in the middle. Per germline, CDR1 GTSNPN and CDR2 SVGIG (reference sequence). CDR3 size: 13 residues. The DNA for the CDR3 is TGTGCCTGGAGTGTACCCCCACGGCAGCCCCAGCATTTT. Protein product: CAWSVPPRQPQHF.

CDR3 residues: CASSQGAGDTNEQFF. The CDR3 nucleotides read TGTGCCAGCAGCCAAGGAGCGGGAGATACCAATGAGCAGTTCTTC. This chain uses TRBV3-1 (or the pseudogene TRBV3-2) with TRBJ2-1, with 8 bases aligning to TRBD2. Looked up from germline, CDR1 is LGHDT and CDR2 is YNNKEL (reference sequence). The V gene end was trimmed by 1 base and the J gene end by 6 bases; junction bases not matched to a gene: 5. The CDR3 is 15 residues long.

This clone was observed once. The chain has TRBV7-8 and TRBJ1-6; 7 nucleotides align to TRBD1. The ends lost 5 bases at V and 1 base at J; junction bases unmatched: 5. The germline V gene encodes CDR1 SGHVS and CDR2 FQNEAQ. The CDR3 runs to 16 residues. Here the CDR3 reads CASSVTGASYNSPLHF. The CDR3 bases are TGTGCCAGCAGCGTAACAGGGGCATCCTATAATTCACCCCTCCACTTT.

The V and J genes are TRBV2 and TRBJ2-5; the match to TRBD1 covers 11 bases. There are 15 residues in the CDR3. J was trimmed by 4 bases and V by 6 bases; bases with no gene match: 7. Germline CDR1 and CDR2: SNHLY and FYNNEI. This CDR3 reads CASRETGTGGETQYF. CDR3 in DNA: TGTGCCAGCAGGGAAACCGGGACAGGGGGAGAGACCCAGTACTTC. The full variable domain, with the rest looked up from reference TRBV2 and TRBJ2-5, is EPEVTQTPSHQVTQMGQEVILRCVPISNHLYFYWYRQILGQKVEFLVSFYNNEISEKSEIFDDQFSVERPDGSNFTLKIRSTKLEDSAMYFCASRETGTGGETQYFGPGTRLLVL.

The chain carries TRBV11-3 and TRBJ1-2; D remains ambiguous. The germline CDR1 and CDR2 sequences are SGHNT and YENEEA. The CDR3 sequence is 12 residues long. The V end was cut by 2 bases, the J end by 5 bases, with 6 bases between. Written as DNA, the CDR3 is TGTGCCAGCAGCTTAAGAGGGTATGGCTACACCTTC. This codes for CASSLRGYGYTF.

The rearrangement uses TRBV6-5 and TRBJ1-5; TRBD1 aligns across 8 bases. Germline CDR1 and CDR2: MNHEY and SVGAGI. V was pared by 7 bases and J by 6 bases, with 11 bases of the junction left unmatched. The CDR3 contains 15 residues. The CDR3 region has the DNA TGTGCCAGCATTCGAGACAGGGGTAGTATTCAGCCCCAGCATTTT. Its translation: CASIRDRGSIQPQHF.

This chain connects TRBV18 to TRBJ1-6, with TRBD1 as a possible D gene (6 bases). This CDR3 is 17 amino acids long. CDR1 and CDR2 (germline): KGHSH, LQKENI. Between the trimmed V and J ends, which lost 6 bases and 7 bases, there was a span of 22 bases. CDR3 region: CASSRSGAQGLNSPLHF. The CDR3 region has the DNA TGTGCCAGCTCCCGGTCTGGGGCACAGGGTCTGAATTCACCCCTCCACTTT.

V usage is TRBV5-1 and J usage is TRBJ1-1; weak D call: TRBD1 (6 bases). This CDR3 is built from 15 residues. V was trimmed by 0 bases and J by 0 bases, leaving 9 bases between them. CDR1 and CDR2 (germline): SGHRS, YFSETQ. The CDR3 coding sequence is TGCGCCAGCAGCTTGGGAACAGGGCTGAACACTGAAGCTTTCTTT. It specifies CASSLGTGLNTEAFF.

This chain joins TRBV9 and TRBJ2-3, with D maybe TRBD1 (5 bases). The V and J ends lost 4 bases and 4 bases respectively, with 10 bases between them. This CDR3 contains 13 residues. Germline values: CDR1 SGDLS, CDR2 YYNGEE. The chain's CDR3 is CASSLDSPDTQYF. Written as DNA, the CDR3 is TGTGCCAGCAGCCTCGACAGCCCAGATACGCAGTATTTT.

The CDR3 DNA is TGTGCCAGCACCGACAGGGGGTCCTACGAGCAGTACTTC. Its protein is CASTDRGSYEQYF. The genes are TRBV2 and TRBJ2-7, with 9 bases identical to TRBD1. The V gene's germline CDR1 is SNHLY and CDR2 FYNNEI. The CDR3 is made up of 13 amino acids. Trimming took 7 bases from V and 1 from J; bases not matched to a gene: 2.

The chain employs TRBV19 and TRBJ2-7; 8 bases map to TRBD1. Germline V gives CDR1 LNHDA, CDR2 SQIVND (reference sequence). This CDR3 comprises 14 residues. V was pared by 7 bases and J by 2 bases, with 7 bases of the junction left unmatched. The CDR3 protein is CASNPTGVTYEQYF. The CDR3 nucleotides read TGTGCCAGTAACCCGACAGGGGTAACCTACGAGCAGTACTTC.

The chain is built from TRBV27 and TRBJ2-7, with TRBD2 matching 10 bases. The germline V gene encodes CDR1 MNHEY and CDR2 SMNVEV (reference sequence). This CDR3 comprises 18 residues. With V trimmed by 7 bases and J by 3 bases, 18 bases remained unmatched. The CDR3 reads CASILAGERFGLIYEQYF. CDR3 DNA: TGTGCCAGCATTCTAGCGGGAGAACGGTTTGGACTCATCTACGAGCAGTACTTC.

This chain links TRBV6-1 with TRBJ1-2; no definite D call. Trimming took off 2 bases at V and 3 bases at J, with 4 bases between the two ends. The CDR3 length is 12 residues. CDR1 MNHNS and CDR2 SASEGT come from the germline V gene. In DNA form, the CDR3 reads TGTGCCAGCAGTGAATCCGACTATGGCTACACCTTC. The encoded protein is CASSESDYGYTF.

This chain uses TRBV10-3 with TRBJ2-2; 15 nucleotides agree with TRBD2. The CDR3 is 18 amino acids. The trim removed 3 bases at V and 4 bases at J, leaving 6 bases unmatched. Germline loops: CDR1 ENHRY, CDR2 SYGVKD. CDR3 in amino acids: CAISEGLAGGPGTGELFF. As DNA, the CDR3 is TGTGCCATCAGTGAAGGACTAGCGGGAGGGCCTGGCACCGGGGAGCTGTTTTTT.

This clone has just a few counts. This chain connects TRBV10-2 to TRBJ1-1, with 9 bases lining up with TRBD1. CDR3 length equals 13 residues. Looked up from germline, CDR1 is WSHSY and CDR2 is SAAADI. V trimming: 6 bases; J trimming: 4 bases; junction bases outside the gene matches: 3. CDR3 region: CASRDRGFTEAFF. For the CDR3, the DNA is TGCGCCAGCAGGGACAGGGGCTTCACTGAAGCTTTCTTT.

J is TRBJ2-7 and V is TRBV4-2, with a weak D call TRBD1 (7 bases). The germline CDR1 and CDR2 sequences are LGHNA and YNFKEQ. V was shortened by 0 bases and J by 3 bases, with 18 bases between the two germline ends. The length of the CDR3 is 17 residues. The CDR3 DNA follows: TGTGCCAGCAGCCAAGATGTCACGTCAGGGGGGTTCTACGAGCAGTACTTC. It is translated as CASSQDVTSGGFYEQYF.

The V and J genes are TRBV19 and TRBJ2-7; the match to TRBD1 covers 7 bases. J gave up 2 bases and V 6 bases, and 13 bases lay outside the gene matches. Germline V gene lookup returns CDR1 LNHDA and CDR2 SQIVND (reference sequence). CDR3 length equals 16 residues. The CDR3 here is CASSPTGPLKTYEQYF. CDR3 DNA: TGTGCCAGTAGCCCGACAGGGCCCTTGAAAACCTACGAGCAGTACTTC.

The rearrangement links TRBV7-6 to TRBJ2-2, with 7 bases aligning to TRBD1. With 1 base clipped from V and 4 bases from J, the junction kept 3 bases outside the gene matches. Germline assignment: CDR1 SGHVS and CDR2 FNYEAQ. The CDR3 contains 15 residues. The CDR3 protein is CASSLGAGGTGELFF. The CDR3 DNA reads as TGTGCCAGCAGCTTAGGGGCAGGGGGCACCGGGGAGCTGTTTTTT.

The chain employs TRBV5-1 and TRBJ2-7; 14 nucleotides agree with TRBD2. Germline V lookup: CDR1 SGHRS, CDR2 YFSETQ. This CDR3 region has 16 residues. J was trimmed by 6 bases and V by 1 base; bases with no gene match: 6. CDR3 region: CASSLPTGTSGSEQYF. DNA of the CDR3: TGCGCCAGCAGCTTGCCGACCGGGACTAGCGGGAGCGAGCAGTACTTC.

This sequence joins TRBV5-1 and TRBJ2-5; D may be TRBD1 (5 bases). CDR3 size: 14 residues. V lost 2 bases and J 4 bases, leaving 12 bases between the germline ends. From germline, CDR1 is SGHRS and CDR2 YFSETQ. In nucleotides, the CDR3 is TGCGCCAGCAGCTTTTTTGGGGCTGGAGAGACCCAGTACTTC. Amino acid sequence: CASSFFGAGETQYF.

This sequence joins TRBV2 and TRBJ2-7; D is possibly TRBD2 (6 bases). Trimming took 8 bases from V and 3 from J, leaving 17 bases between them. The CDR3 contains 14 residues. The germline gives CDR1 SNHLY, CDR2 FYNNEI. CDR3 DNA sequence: TGTGCCAGCCGAAGACTAGACCAGAGCTACGAGCAGTACTTC. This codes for CASRRLDQSYEQYF.

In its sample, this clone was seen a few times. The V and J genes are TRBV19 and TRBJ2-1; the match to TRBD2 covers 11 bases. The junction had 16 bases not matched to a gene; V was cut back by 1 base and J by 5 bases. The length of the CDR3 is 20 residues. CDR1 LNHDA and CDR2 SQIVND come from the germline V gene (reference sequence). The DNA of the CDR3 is TGTGCCAGTAGTATAGGGCTAGCGGGGGGAACCGCCGGGCCCCACAATGAGCAGTTCTTC. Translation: CASSIGLAGGTAGPHNEQFF.

CDR3 loop: CASSVSGLSSYEQYF. CDR3 nucleotides: TGTGCCAGCAGCGTGTCGGGACTTAGCTCCTACGAGCAGTACTTC. The chain uses TRBV9 and TRBJ2-7, with D possibly being TRBD2 (6 bases). Trimming pared 2 bases from V and 0 bases from J, leaving 12 bases between. This CDR3 has 15 amino acids. Germline assignment: CDR1 SGDLS and CDR2 YYNGEE.

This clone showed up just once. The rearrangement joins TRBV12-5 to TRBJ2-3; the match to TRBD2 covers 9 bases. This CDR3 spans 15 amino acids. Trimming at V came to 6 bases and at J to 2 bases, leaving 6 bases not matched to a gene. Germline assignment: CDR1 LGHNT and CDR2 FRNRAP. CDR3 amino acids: CASGPGTSLTDTQYF. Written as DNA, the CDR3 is TGTGCTAGTGGACCGGGGACTAGCCTCACAGATACGCAGTATTTT.

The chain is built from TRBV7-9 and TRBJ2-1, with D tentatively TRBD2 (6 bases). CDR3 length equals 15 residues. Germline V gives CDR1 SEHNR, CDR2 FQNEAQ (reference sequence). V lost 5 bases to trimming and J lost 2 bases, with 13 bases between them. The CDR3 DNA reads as TGTGCCAGCAGCCCCAATAGCGGCACCTACAATGAGCAGTTCTTC. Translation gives CASSPNSGTYNEQFF.

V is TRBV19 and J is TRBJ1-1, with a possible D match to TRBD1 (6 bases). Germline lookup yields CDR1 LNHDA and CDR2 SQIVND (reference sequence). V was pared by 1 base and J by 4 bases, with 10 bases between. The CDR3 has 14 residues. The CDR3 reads CASSIAGRGTEAFF. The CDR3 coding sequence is TGTGCCAGTAGTATAGCTGGCAGGGGCACTGAAGCTTTCTTT.

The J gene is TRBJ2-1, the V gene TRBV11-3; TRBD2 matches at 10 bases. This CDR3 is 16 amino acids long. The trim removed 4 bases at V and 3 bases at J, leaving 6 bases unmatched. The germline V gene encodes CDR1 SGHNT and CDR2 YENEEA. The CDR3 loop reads CASSSPLAGDYNEQFF. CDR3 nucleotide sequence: TGTGCCAGCAGCTCACCCCTAGCGGGAGACTACAATGAGCAGTTCTTC.